This T cell receptor beta chain was captured by sequencing in a study of blood T cell repertoires in COVID-19. The assay was immunoSEQ multiplex PCR, and TCRdb's table has in-frame clones only and misses some. The profile shows roughly 63,000 clones, almost 80% of them singletons. Germline V lookup: CDR1 SNHLY, CDR2 FYNNEI. Trimming at V came to 4 bases and at J to 4 bases, leaving 10 bases not matched to a gene. The CDR3 is made up of 17 amino acids. This receptor was identified in a man at least 80 years old with acute or convalescent COVID-19. The V call is TRBV2, the J call TRBJ2-1; 10 nucleotides line up with TRBD1. Input material: peripheral blood. The CDR3 sequence: CASSATGGQGPYNEQFF. The CDR3 coding sequence is TGTGCCAGCAGTGCTACCGGGGGACAGGGGCCGTACAATGAGCAGTTCTTC.